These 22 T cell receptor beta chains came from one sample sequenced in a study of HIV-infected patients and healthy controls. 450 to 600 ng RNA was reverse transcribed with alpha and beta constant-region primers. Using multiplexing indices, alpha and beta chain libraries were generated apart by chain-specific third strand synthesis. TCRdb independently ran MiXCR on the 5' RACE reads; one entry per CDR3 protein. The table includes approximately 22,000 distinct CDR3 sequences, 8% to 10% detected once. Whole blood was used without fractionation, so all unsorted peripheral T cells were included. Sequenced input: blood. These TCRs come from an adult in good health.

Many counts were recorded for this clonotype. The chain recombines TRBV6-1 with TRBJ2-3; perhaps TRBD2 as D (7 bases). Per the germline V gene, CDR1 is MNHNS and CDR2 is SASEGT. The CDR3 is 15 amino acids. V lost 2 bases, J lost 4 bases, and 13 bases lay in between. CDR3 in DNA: TGTGCCAGCAGTGAAATGGCGGGGGCCCCAGATACGCAGTATTTT. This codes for CASSEMAGAPDTQYF.

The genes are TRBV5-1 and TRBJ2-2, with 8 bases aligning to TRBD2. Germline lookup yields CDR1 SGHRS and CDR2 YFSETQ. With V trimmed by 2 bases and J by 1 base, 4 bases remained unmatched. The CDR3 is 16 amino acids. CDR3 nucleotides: TGCGCCAGCAGCTTTACACTAGCGGTGAACACCGGGGAGCTGTTTTTT. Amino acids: CASSFTLAVNTGELFF.

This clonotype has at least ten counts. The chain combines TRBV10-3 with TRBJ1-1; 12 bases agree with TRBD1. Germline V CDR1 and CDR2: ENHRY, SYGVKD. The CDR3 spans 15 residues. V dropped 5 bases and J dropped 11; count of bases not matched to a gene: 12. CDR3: CAISTDLGQGAKAFF. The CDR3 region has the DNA TGTGCCATCAGTACGGATTTGGGACAGGGGGCGAAGGCTTTCTTT.

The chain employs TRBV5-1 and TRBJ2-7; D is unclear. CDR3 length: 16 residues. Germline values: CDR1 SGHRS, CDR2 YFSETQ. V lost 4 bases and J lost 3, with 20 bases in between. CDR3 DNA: TGCGCCAGCAGCCTTACGATTGGGCCTACCCGCTACGAGCAGTACTTC. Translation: CASSLTIGPTRYEQYF. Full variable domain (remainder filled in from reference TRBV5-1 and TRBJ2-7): KAGVTQTPRYLIKTRGQQVTLSCSPISGHRSVSWYQQTPGQGLQFLFEYFSETQRNKGNFPGRFSGRQFSNSRSEMNVSTLELGDSALYLCASSLTIGPTRYEQYFGPGTRLTVT.

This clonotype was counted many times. CDR3 nucleotides: TGTGCCAGCAGCTTAGTACATAAGCCCCAGCATTTT. It encodes CASSLVHKPQHF. V and J are TRBV11-2 and TRBJ1-5; no reliable D call. CDR1 is SGHAT, CDR2 FQNNGV, per germline. The length of the CDR3 is 12 residues. Trimming cost V 1 base and J 8 bases, with 6 bases left between them.

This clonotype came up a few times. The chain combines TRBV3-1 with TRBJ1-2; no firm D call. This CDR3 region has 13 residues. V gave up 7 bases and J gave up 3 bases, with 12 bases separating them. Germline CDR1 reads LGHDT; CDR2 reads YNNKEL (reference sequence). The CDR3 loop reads CASNAGGHYGYTF. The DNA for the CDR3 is TGTGCCAGCAACGCAGGTGGCCACTATGGCTACACCTTC. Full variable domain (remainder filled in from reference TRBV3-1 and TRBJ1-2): DTAVSQTPKYLVTQMGNDKSIKCEQNLGHDTMYWYKQDSKKFLKIMFSYNNKELIINETVPNRFSPKSPDKAHLNLHINSLELGDSAVYFCASNAGGHYGYTFGSGTRLTVV.

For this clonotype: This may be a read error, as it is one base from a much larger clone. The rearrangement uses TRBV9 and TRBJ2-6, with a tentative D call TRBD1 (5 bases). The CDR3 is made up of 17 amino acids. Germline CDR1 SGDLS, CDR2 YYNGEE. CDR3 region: CASSVGGSFSGANVLAF. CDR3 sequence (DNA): TGTGCCAGCAGCGTAGGGGGCAGCTTCTCTGGGGCCAACGTCCTGGCTTTC.

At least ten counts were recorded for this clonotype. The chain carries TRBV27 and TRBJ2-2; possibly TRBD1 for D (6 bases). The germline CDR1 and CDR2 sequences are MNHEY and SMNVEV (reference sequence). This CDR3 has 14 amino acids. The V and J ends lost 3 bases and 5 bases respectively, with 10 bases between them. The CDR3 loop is CASSLARGTGELFF. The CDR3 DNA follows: TGTGCCAGCAGTTTGGCGAGGGGGACCGGGGAGCTGTTTTTT.

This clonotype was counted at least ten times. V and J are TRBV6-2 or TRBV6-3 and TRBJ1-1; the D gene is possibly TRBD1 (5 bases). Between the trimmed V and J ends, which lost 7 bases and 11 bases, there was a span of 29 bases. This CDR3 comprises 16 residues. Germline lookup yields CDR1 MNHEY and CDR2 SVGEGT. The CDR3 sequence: CASTTGVGAYGPMAFF. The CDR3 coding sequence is TGTGCCAGCACCACGGGGGTTGGGGCCTACGGCCCGATGGCTTTCTTT.

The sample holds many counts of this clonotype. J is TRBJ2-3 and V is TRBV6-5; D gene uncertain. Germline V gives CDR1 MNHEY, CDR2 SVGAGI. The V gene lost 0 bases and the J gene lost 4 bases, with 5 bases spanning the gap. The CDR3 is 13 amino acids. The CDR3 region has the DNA TGTGCCAGCAGTTACTCGCGAGCAGATACGCAGTATTTT. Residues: CASSYSRADTQYF.

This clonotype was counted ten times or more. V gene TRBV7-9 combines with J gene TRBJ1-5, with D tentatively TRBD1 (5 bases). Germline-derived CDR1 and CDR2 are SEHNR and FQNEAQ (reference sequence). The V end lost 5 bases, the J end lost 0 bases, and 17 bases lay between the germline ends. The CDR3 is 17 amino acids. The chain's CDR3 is CASSQGAAGVSNQPQHF. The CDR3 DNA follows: TGTGCCAGCAGCCAAGGGGCCGCGGGCGTTAGCAATCAGCCCCAGCATTTT.

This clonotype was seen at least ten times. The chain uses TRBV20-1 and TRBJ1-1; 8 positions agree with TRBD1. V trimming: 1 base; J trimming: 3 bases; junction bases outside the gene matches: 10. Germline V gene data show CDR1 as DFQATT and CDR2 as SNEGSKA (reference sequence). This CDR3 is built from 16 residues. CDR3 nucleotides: TGCAGTGCTAGAGGGACAGGGAGAGCTAGGGACACTGAAGCTTTCTTT. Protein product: CSARGTGRARDTEAFF.

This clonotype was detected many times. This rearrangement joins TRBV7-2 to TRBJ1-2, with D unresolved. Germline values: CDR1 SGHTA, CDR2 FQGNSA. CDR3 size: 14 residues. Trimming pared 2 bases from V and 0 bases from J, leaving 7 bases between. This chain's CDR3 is CASSLLLSNYGYTF. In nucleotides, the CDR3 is TGTGCCAGCAGCTTACTGTTATCTAACTATGGCTACACCTTC.

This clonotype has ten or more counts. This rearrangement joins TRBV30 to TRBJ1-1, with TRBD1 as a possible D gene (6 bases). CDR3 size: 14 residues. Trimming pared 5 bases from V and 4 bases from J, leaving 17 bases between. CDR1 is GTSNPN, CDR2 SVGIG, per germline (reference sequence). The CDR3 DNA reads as TGTGCCTGGGGACTAGGGGGAGGCGGCACTGAAGCTTTCTTT. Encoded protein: CAWGLGGGGTEAFF.

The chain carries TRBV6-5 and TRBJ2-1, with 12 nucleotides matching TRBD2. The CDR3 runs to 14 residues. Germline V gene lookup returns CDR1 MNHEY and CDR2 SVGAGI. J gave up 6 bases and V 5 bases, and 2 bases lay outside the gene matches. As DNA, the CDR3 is TGTGCCAGCAGTGGACTAGCGGGGTCCAATGAGCAGTTCTTC. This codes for CASSGLAGSNEQFF.

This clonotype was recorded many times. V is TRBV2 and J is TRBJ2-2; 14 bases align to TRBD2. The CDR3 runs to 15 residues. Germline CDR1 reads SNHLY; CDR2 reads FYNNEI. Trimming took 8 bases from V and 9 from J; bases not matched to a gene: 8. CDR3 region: CASGTSGGQGRELFF. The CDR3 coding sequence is TGTGCCAGCGGGACTAGCGGGGGTCAAGGCCGGGAGCTGTTTTTT.

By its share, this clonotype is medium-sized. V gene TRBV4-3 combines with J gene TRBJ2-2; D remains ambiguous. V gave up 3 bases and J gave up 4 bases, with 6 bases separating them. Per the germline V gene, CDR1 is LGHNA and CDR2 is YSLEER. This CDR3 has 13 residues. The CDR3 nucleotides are TGCGCCAGCAGCCACGCTTTCACCGGGGAGCTGTTTTTT. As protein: CASSHAFTGELFF.

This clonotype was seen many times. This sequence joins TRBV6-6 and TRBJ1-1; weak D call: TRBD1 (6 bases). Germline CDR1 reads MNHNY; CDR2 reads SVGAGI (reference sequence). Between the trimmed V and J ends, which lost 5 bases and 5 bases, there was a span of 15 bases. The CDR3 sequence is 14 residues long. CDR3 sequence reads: CASSGWGGRTEAFF. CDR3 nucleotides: TGTGCCAGCAGTGGTTGGGGGGGCCGGACTGAAGCTTTCTTT.

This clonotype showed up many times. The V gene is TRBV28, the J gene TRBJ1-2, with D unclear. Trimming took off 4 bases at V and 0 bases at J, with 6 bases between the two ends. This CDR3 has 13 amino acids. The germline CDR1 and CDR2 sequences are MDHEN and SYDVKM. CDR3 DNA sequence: TGTGCCAGCAGTTCAGAGCCTAACTATGGCTACACCTTC. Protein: CASSSEPNYGYTF.

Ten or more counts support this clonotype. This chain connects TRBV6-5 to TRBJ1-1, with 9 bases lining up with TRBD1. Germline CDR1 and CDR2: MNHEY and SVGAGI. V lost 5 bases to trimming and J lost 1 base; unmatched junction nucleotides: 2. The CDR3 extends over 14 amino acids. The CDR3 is CASSATGGNTEAFF. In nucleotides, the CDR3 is TGTGCCAGCAGTGCGACAGGGGGGAACACTGAAGCTTTCTTT.

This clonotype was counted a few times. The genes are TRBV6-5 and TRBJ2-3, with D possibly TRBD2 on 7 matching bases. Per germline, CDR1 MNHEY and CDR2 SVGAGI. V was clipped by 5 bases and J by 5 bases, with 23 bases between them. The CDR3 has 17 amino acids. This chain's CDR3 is CASSREGRGGGGDTQYF. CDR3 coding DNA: TGTGCCAGCAGTAGGGAGGGGAGGGGGGGCGGTGGAGATACGCAGTATTTT.

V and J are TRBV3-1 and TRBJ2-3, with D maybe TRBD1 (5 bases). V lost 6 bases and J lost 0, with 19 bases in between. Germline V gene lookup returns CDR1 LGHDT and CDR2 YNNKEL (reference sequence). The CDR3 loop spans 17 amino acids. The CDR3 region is CASRDNTGKPSTDTQYF. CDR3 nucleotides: TGTGCCAGCAGAGATAATACAGGAAAACCTAGCACAGATACGCAGTATTTT.